What follows are 25 T cell receptor beta chains derived from one specimen sequenced in a study of blood T cell repertoires in COVID-19 (dated by TCRdb to 2018 to 2020). The library came from the immunoSEQ multiplex PCR assay. Entries here come from immuneACCESS through TCRdb and include only in-frame sequences with V and J called. Some clones fail to appear in such tables; in the studies checked, an unresolved V gene covers under half of the shortfall, and the cause of the remainder is unknown. A total of 60,000 to 85,000 clones appear in this sample, approximately 81% of them only once. The leading ten clones occupy about a tenth of the sample. Sequencing input: peripheral blood. The receptors here all came from a man aged 55 to 70 with COVID-19, enrolled during active disease.

The chain has TRBV6-5 and TRBJ1-1, with no clear D. V lost 6 bases and J 4 bases, leaving 6 bases between the germline ends. The CDR3 extends over 11 amino acids. The V gene's germline CDR1 is MNHEY and CDR2 SVGAGI. The CDR3, as DNA: TGTGCCAGCAGGGCGGGCACTGAAGCTTTCTTT. It encodes CASRAGTEAFF.

This clone was observed once. The rearrangement uses TRBV11-2 and TRBJ2-7; 9 bases match TRBD2. This CDR3 region has 15 residues. Germline V lookup: CDR1 SGHAT, CDR2 FQNNGV. The CDR3, as DNA: TGTGCGACTAAATCTCTCCGGCGGGAGGGCCGCGAGCAGTACTTC. As protein: CATKSLRREGREQYF.

The chain links TRBV30 to TRBJ2-5; no clear D. V lost 2 bases and J lost 5, with 9 bases in between. The germline V gene has CDR1 GTSNPN and CDR2 SVGIG (reference sequence). The CDR3 consists of 12 residues. The CDR3: CAWSMEQETQYF. Written as DNA, the CDR3 is TGTGCCTGGAGTATGGAGCAGGAGACCCAGTACTTC.

The CDR3 DNA sequence: TGTGCCAGCAGCCCGGGAGGGACAGATACGCAGTATTTT. Its protein product is CASSPGGTDTQYF. The rearrangement links TRBV3-1 (or the pseudogene TRBV3-2) to TRBJ2-3; TRBD2 matches 8 bases. Germline lookup yields CDR1 LGHDT and CDR2 YNNKEL (reference sequence). The CDR3 has 13 residues. J was trimmed by 3 bases and V by 4 bases; bases with no gene match: 0.

V gene TRBV9 combines with J gene TRBJ2-7, with D possibly matching TRBD2 (5 bases). Per germline, CDR1 SGDLS and CDR2 YYNGEE. This CDR3 has 14 amino acids. Deletions cut 3 bases from V and 7 bases from J, with 17 bases between. The CDR3 protein is CASSEADPRGEQYF. CDR3 nucleotides: TGTGCCAGCAGCGAAGCGGACCCACGCGGAGAGCAGTACTTC.

This chain links TRBV18 with TRBJ2-2, with D perhaps matching TRBD2 (6 bases). The CDR3 has 14 amino acids. CDR1 KGHSH and CDR2 LQKENI come from the germline V gene. V gave up 6 bases and J gave up 3 bases, with 11 bases separating them. CDR3 bases: TGTGCCAGCTCGTCGGGGGAGTACACCGGGGAGCTGTTTTTT. Encoded protein: CASSSGEYTGELFF.

The rearrangement links TRBV30 to TRBJ2-3, with 8 positions matching TRBD2. CDR1 and CDR2 from the germline V gene are GTSNPN and SVGIG (reference sequence). V was pared by 0 bases and J by 5 bases, with 4 bases of the junction left unmatched. The CDR3 is 14 amino acids. This CDR3 is CAWSVAGVRDTQYF. In nucleotides, the CDR3 is TGTGCCTGGAGTGTAGCGGGAGTTAGAGATACGCAGTATTTT.

This clone appeared a single time. The chain uses TRBV6-5 and TRBJ2-1; D is perhaps TRBD1 (5 bases). Trimming shortened V by 10 bases and J by 7 bases, and 17 bases separated the two germline ends. Germline CDR1 and CDR2: MNHEY and SVGAGI. This CDR3 is 13 amino acids long. As DNA, the CDR3 is TGTGCCATCACGAGGACCCCAGGGAATGAGCAGTTCTTC. Protein sequence: CAITRTPGNEQFF.

This clone has just a few counts. This chain uses TRBV4-2 with TRBJ2-5, with unresolved D. This CDR3 has 14 amino acids. CDR1 and CDR2 from the germline V gene are LGHNA and YNFKEQ. V was pared by 2 bases and J by 4 bases, with 11 bases between. The CDR3, as DNA: TGTGCCAGCAGCCAAAGCGTTTTCGGAGAGACCCAGTACTTC. This encodes CASSQSVFGETQYF.

The V and J genes are TRBV5-1 and TRBJ2-5; TRBD1 agrees at 10 bases. Germline values: CDR1 SGHRS, CDR2 YFSETQ. The V gene end was trimmed by 3 bases and the J gene end by 4 bases; junction bases not matched to a gene: 6. This CDR3 has 15 residues. The CDR3 protein is CASSSDRGLGETQYF. Written as DNA, the CDR3 is TGCGCCAGCAGCTCAGACAGGGGGCTTGGAGAGACCCAGTACTTC.

This clone showed up just a few times. The chain recombines TRBV11-3 with TRBJ2-1; D uncertain. The CDR3 loop spans 15 amino acids. Germline CDR1 SGHNT, CDR2 YENEEA. V lost 5 bases to trimming and J lost 4 bases, with 15 bases between them. The CDR3 reads CASSPRVASYNEQFF. In DNA, the CDR3 is TGTGCCAGCAGCCCCCGGGTAGCTTCATACAATGAGCAGTTCTTC.

This chain connects TRBV2 to TRBJ2-3; TRBD2 agrees at 10 bases. The ends lost 7 bases at V and 4 bases at J; junction bases unmatched: 2. The CDR3 spans 13 residues. The V gene's germline CDR1 is SNHLY and CDR2 FYNNEI. In DNA form, the CDR3 reads TGTGCCAGCACTAGCGGGAGACCAGATACGCAGTATTTT. It specifies CASTSGRPDTQYF.

CDR3 DNA: TGTGCCAGTAGTACCGACCGCGATGGGGACAGGGACCCCTACGAGCAGTACTTC. It translates to CASSTDRDGDRDPYEQYF. J is TRBJ2-7 and V is TRBV19; the match to TRBD1 covers 9 bases. This CDR3 comprises 18 residues. Per the germline V gene, CDR1 is LNHDA and CDR2 is SQIVND (reference sequence). V lost 4 bases and J lost 2; bases outside the gene matches: 15. Filled out from reference TRBV19 and TRBJ2-7, the complete variable domain reads DGGITQSPKYLFRKEGQNVTLSCEQNLNHDAMYWYRQDPGQGLRLIYYSQIVNDFQKGDIAEGYSVSREKKESFPLTVTSAQKNPTAFYLCASSTDRDGDRDPYEQYFGPGTRLTVT.

The chain is built from TRBV9 and TRBJ1-2; 7 positions match TRBD1. The length of the CDR3 is 15 residues. Germline V gene data show CDR1 as SGDLS and CDR2 as YYNGEE. The V gene end was trimmed by 2 bases and the J gene end by 5 bases; junction bases not matched to a gene: 9. The CDR3 region has the DNA TGTGCCAGCAGCGTCTCTCCTGGGACAGATTATGGCTACACCTTC. Amino acid sequence: CASSVSPGTDYGYTF.

V gene TRBV30 combines with J gene TRBJ2-1, with 7 nucleotides matching TRBD2. The CDR3 contains 14 residues. V lost 5 bases and J lost 8; bases outside the gene matches: 12. Germline V gene sequence: CDR1 GTSNPN, CDR2 SVGIG (reference sequence). Here the CDR3 DNA reads TGTGCCTGGTCTAAGGGGCTGGGAGGGGATGAGCAGTTCTTC. Residues: CAWSKGLGGDEQFF.

This clone appeared once. V and J are TRBV2 and TRBJ1-5; possible D gene TRBD1, 5 bases. Germline loops: CDR1 SNHLY, CDR2 FYNNEI. The CDR3 has 14 amino acids. Trimming pared 1 base from V and 4 bases from J, leaving 8 bases between. The CDR3 reads CASSEGQHNQPQHF. As DNA, the CDR3 is TGTGCCAGCAGTGAAGGACAGCATAATCAGCCCCAGCATTTT. Complete variable domain (other parts from reference TRBV2 and TRBJ1-5): EPEVTQTPSHQVTQMGQEVILRCVPISNHLYFYWYRQILGQKVEFLVSFYNNEISEKSEIFDDQFSVERPDGSNFTLKIRSTKLEDSAMYFCASSEGQHNQPQHFGDGTRLSIL.

This clone has a handful of counts. The chain is built from TRBV19 and TRBJ1-5; D is undetermined. Trimming stripped 3 bases from V and 7 bases from J, with 16 bases between. The CDR3 sequence is 15 residues long. From germline, CDR1 is LNHDA and CDR2 SQIVND (reference sequence). Here the CDR3 reads CASSINNLMNQPQHF. The CDR3 DNA reads TGTGCCAGTAGTATCAACAACCTCATGAACCAGCCCCAGCATTTT. Looking up the rest from reference TRBV19 and TRBJ1-5 gives the full variable domain: DGGITQSPKYLFRKEGQNVTLSCEQNLNHDAMYWYRQDPGQGLRLIYYSQIVNDFQKGDIAEGYSVSREKKESFPLTVTSAQKNPTAFYLCASSINNLMNQPQHFGDGTRLSIL.

The chain is built from TRBV11-2 and TRBJ1-2, with D unclear. The germline V and J ends were trimmed by 5 bases and 0 bases, with 4 bases remaining between them. The CDR3 contains 12 residues. From germline, CDR1 is SGHAT and CDR2 FQNNGV. CDR3 DNA: TGTGCCAGCAGCCCTACTAACTATGGCTACACCTTC. Translation gives CASSPTNYGYTF.

CDR3 nucleotide sequence: TGTGCCAGCAGCCCCCCGGGACAGGGTGGGGCTGAAGCTTTCTTT. Translated, it gives CASSPPGQGGAEAFF. The V call is TRBV3-1 (or the pseudogene TRBV3-2), the J call TRBJ1-1, with 9 bases lining up with TRBD1. From germline, CDR1 is LGHDT and CDR2 YNNKEL (reference sequence). V dropped 4 bases and J dropped 6; count of bases not matched to a gene: 9. The CDR3 covers 15 residues.

The chain carries TRBV2 and TRBJ2-1; 8 bases match TRBD2. V was clipped by 6 bases and J by 5 bases; unmatched bases: 9. The CDR3 contains 15 residues. From germline, CDR1 is SNHLY and CDR2 FYNNEI. This CDR3 is CASRRERELNNEQFF. The CDR3 bases are TGTGCCAGCAGGCGGGAGCGGGAGCTGAACAATGAGCAGTTCTTC.

This chain links TRBV10-3 with TRBJ1-5; 10 bases are shared with TRBD1. Germline CDR1 ENHRY, CDR2 SYGVKD. The CDR3 covers 15 residues. Trimming at V came to 0 bases and at J to 5 bases, leaving 1 base not matched to a gene. CDR3 DNA sequence: TGTGCCATCAGTGAGTCCGGACAGGGGGATCAGCCCCAGCATTTT. It specifies CAISESGQGDQPQHF.

The V gene is TRBV21-1, the J gene TRBJ2-1; the table's TRBD1 call for D was not verified on the DNA. TRBV21-1 is tagged as a pseudogene. The CDR3 runs 21 residues. As DNA, the CDR3 is TGTGCCAGCAGCCGAAGCGAGACAAGGGGGAAATTATGTATCTCCTACAATGAGCAGTTCTTC. Residues: CASSRSETRGKLCISYNEQFF.

V gene TRBV7-3 combines with J gene TRBJ2-1; TRBD2 agrees at 13 bases. Trimming removed 8 bases from V and 8 bases from J; junction bases left unmatched: 3. Germline V gene sequence: CDR1 SGHTA, CDR2 FQGTGA. CDR3 length equals 13 residues. The CDR3 nucleotides read TGTGCCAGCGGGACTAGCGGGATCGATGAGCAGTTCTTC. Its translation is CASGTSGIDEQFF. Drawing the rest from reference TRBV7-3 and TRBJ2-1, the complete variable domain is GAGVSQTPSNKVTEKGKYVELRCDPISGHTALYWYRQSLGQGPEFLIYFQGTGAADDSGLPNDRFFAVRPEGSVSTLKIQRTERGDSAVYLCASGTSGIDEQFFGPGTRLTVL.

The chain uses TRBV3-1 (or the pseudogene TRBV3-2) and TRBJ2-3; D is ambiguous. Trimming removed 1 base at V and 0 bases at J, with 14 bases between. Germline CDR1 is LGHDT and CDR2 is YNNKEL (reference sequence). The CDR3 runs to 17 residues. Here the CDR3 DNA reads TGTGCCAGCAGCCAAGTTTCTGCGTCGGTGAGCACAGATACGCAGTATTTT. It is translated as CASSQVSASVSTDTQYF.

The chain combines TRBV5-1 with TRBJ2-1; TRBD1 might be the D (5 bases). The CDR3 is 13 amino acids. The germline V and J ends were trimmed by 2 bases and 3 bases, with 6 bases remaining between them. Germline V CDR1 and CDR2: SGHRS, YFSETQ. The CDR3 region has the DNA TGCGCCAGCAGCTTCGACAGCTACAATGAGCAGTTCTTC. It is translated as CASSFDSYNEQFF.